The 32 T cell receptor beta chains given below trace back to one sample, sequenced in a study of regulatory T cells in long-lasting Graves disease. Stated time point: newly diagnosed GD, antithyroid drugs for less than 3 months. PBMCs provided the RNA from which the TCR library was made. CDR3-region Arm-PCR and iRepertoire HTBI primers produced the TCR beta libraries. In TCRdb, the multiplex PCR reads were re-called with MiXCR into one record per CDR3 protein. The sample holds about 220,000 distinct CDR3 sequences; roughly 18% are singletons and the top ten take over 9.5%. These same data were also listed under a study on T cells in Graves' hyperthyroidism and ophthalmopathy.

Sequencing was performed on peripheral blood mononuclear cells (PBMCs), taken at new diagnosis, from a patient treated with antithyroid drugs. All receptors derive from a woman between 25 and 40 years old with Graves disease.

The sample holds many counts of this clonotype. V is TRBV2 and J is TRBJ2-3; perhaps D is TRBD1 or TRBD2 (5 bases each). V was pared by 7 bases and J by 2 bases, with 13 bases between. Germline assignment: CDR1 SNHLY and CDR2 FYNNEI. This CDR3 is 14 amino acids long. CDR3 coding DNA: TGTGCCAGCAAGACCGGGGCCCACACAGATACGCAGTATTTT. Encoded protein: CASKTGAHTDTQYF.

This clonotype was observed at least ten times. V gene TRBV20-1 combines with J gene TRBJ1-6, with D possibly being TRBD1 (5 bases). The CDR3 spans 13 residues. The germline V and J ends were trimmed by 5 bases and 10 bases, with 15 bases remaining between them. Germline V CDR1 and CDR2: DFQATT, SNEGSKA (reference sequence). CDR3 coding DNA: TGCAGTGCTCCGTCAGGAGAGGGGTCACCCCTCCACTTT. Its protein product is CSAPSGEGSPLHF.

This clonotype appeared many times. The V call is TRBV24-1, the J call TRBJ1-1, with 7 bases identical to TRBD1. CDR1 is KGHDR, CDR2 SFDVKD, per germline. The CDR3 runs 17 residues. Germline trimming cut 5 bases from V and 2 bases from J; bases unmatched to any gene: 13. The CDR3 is CATSANERGPSNTEAFF. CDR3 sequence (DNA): TGTGCCACCAGTGCAAATGAGAGGGGGCCGTCAAACACTGAAGCTTTCTTT.

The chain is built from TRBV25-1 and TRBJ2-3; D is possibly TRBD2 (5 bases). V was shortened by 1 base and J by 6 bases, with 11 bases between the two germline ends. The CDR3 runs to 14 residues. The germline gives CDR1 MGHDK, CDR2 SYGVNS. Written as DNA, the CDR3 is TGTGCCAGCAGTGAATTAGGACTTCAGGATACGCAGTATTTT. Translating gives CASSELGLQDTQYF.

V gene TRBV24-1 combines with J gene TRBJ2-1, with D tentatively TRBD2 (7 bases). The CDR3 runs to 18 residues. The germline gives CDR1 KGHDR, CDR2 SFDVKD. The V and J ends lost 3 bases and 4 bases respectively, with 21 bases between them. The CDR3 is CATSDRGGGHKRYNEQFF. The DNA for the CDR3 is TGTGCCACCAGTGATCGGGGCGGGGGCCACAAGAGATACAATGAGCAGTTCTTC.

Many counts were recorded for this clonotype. This CDR3 reads CATSREPQGSEAFF. The CDR3 DNA sequence: TGTGCCACCAGCAGAGAGCCCCAAGGAAGTGAAGCTTTCTTT. The chain combines TRBV15 with TRBJ1-1; the D is unclear. The germline gives CDR1 LNHNV, CDR2 YYDKDF (reference sequence). Trimming took off 0 bases at V and 7 bases at J, with 12 bases between the two ends. CDR3 length: 14 residues.

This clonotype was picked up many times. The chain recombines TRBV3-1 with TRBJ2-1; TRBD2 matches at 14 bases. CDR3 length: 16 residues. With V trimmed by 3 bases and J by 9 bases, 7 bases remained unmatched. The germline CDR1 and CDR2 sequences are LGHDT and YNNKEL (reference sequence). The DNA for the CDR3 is TGTGCCAGCAGCCACCGACTAGCGGGAGGGATAGGTGAGCAGTTCTTC. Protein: CASSHRLAGGIGEQFF.

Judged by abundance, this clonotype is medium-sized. The CDR3 loop reads CASSFSLRSNQPQHF. The CDR3 nucleotides read TGTGCCAGCAGTTTTTCGCTACGGAGCAATCAGCCCCAGCATTTT. The chain links TRBV27 to TRBJ1-5; no definite D call. The CDR3 spans 15 residues. Trimming left V 3 bases short and J 1 base short, with 10 bases between. Germline assignment: CDR1 MNHEY and CDR2 SMNVEV (reference sequence).

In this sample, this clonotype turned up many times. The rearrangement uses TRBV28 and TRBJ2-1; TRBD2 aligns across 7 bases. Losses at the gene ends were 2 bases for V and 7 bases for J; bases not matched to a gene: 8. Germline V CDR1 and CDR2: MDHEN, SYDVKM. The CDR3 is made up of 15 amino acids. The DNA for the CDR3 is TGTGCCAGCAGTTTAAGCCTAGCGGCTGGGAATGAGCAGTTCTTC. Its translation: CASSLSLAAGNEQFF.

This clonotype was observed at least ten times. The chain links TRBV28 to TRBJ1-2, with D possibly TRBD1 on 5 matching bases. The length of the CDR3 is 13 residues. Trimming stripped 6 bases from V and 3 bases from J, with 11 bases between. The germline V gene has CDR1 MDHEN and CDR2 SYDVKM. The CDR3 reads CASRTRGHYGYTF. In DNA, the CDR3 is TGTGCCAGCAGGACAAGGGGACACTATGGCTACACCTTC.

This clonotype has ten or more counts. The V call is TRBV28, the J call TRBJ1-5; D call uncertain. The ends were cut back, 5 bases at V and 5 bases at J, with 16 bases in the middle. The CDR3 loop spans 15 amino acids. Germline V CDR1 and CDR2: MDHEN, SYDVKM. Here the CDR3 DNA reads TGTGCCAGCAGTGGCCACGGGGTCATATATCAGCCCCAGCATTTT. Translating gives CASSGHGVIYQPQHF.

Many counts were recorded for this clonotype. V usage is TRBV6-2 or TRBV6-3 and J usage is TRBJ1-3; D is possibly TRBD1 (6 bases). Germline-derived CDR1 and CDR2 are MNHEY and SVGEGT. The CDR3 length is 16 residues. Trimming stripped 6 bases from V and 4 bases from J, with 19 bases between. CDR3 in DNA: TGTGCCAGCAGATCCTCGGGGGCGACGGACGGAAACACCATATATTTT. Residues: CASRSSGATDGNTIYF.

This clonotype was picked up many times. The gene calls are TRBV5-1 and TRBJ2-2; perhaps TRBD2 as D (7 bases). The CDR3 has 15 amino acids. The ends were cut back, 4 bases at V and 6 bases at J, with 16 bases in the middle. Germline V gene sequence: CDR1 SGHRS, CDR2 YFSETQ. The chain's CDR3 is CASSARGGGAGELFF. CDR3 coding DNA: TGCGCCAGCAGCGCCCGTGGAGGGGGGGCCGGGGAGCTGTTTTTT.

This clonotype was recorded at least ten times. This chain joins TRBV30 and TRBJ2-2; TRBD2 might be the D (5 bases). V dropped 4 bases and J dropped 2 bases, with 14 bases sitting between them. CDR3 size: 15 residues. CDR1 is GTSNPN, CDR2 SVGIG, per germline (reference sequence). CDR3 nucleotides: TGTGCCTGGAAATGGGTCGGGATCAACACCGGGGAGCTGTTTTTT. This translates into CAWKWVGINTGELFF.

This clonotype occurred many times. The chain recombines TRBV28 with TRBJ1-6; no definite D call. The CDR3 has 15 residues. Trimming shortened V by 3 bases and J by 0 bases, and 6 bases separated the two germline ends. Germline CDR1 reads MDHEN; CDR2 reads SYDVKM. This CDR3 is CASSFQSSYNSPLHF. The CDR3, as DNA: TGTGCCAGCAGTTTTCAGAGCTCCTATAATTCACCCCTCCACTTT.

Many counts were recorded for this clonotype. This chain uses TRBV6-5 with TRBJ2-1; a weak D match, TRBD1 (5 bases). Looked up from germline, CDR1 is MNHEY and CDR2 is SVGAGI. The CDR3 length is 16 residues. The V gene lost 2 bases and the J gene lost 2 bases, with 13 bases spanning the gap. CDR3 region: CASSYRGPTPYNEQFF. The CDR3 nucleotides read TGTGCCAGCAGTTACAGGGGTCCGACCCCCTACAATGAGCAGTTCTTC.

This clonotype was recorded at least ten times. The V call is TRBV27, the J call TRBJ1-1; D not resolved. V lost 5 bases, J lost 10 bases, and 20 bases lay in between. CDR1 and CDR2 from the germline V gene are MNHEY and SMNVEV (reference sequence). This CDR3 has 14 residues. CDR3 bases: TGTGCCAGCAGTCTATACCCCTTCAGGTCAGGAGCTTTCTTT. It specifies CASSLYPFRSGAFF.

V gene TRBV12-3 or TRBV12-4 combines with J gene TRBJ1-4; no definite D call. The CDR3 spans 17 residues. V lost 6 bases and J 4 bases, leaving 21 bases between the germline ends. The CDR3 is CASRERMGHGRNEKLFF. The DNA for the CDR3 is TGTGCCAGCAGGGAGAGAATGGGCCACGGACGTAATGAAAAACTGTTTTTT.

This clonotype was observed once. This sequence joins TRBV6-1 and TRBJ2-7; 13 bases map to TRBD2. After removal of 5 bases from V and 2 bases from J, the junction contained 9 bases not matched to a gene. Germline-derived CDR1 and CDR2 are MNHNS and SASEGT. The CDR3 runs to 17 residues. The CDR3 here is CASSPGLAGAVTYEQYF. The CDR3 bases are TGTGCCAGCAGTCCCGGACTAGCGGGGGCCGTAACCTACGAGCAGTACTTC.

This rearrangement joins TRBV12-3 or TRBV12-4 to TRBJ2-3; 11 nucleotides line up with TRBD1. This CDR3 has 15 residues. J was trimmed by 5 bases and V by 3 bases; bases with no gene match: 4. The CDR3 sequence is CASSFGQGARDTQYF. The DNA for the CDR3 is TGTGCCAGCAGTTTTGGACAGGGGGCTAGAGATACGCAGTATTTT.

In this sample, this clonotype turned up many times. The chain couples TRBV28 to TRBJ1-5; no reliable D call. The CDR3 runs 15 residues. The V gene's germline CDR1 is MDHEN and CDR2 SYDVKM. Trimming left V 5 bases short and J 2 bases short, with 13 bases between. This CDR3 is CASSQMSEGNQPQHF. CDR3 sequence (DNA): TGTGCCAGCAGTCAGATGTCTGAGGGCAATCAGCCCCAGCATTTT.

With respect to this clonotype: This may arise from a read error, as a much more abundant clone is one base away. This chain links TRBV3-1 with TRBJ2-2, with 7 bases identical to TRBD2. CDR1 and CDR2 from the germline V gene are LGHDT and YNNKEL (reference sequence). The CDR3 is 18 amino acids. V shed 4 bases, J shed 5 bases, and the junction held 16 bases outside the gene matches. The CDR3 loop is CASSLEGLTGGGTGELFF. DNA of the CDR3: TGTGCCAGCAGCCTAGAAGGACTAACGGGAGGAGGTACCGGGGAGCTGTTTTTT.

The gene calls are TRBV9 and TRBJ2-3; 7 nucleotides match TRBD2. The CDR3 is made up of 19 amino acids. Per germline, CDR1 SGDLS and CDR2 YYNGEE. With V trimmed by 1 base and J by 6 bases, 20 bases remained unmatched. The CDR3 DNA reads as TGTGCCAGCAGCGTAAGGATCGGGGCTAGCGGAGGGGAGAGGGATACGCAGTATTTT. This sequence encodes CASSVRIGASGGERDTQYF. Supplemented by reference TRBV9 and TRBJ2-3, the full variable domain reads DSGVTQTPKHLITATGQRVTLRCSPRSGDLSVYWYQQSLDQGLQFLIQYYNGEERAKGNILERFSAQQFPDLHSELNLSSLELGDSALYFCASSVRIGASGGERDTQYFGPGTRLTVL.

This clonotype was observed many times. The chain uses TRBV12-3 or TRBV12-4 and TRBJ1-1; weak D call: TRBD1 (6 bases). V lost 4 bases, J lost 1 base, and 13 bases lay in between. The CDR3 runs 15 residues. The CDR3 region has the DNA TGTGCCAGCAGTTCGGAGGGACACTCGAACACTGAAGCTTTCTTT. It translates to CASSSEGHSNTEAFF.

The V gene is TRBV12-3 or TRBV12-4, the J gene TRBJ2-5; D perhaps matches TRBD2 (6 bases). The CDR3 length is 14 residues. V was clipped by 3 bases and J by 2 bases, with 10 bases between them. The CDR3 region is CASSFRRGQETQYF. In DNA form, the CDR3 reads TGTGCCAGCAGTTTTAGGAGGGGACAAGAGACCCAGTACTTC.

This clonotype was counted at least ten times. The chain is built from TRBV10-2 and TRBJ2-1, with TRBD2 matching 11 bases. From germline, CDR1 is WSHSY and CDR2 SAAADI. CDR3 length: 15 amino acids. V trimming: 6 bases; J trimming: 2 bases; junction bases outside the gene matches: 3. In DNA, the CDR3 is TGCGCCAGCAGATTGACTAGCGGGGCCTACAATGAGCAGTTCTTC. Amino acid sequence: CASRLTSGAYNEQFF.

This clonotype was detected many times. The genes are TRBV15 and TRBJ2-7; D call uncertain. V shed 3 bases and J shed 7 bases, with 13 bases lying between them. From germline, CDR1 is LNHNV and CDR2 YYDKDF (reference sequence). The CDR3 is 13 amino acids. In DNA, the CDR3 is TGTGCCACCAGCAGGCGCAGGTTCTGGGAGCAGTACTTC. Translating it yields CATSRRRFWEQYF.

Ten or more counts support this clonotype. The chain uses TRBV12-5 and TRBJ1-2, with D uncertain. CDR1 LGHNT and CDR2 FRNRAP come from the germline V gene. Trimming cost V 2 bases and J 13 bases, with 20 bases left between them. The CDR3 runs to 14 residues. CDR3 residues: CASGLYPGVEFGTF. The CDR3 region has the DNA TGTGCTAGTGGTTTGTACCCCGGGGTTGAGTTCGGCACCTTC.

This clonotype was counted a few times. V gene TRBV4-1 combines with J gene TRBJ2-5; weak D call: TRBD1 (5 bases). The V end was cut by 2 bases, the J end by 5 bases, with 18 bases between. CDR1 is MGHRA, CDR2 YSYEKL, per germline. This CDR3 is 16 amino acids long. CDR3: CASSQLGQGRSETQYF. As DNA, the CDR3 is TGCGCCAGCAGCCAATTGGGGCAGGGTCGTTCGGAGACCCAGTACTTC.

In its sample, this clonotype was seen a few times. CDR3 in DNA: TGTGCCAGCAGCTTAACGGGGGCAGACACCGGGGAGCTGTTTTTT. Its protein product is CASSLTGADTGELFF. The V call is TRBV11-3, the J call TRBJ2-2; D is perhaps TRBD1 or TRBD2 (6 bases each). The V gene's germline CDR1 is SGHNT and CDR2 YENEEA. Trimming removed 2 bases at V and 3 bases at J, with 10 bases between. The CDR3 runs 15 residues.

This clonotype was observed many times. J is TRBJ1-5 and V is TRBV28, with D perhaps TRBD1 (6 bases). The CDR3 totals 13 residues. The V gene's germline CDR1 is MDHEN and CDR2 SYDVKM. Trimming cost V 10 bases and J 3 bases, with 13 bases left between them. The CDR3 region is CATQGQFNQPQHF. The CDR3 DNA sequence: TGTGCCACACAAGGACAGTTCAATCAGCCCCAGCATTTT.

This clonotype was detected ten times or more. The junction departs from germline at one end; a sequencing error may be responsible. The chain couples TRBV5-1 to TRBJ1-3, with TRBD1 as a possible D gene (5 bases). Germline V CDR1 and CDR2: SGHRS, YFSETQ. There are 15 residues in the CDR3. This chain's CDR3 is CASSLQGDAGNTIYF. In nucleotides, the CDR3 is TGTGCCAGCAGCCTTCAGGGTGACGCTGGAAACACCATATATTTT. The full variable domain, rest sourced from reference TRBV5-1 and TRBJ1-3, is KAGVTQTPRYLIKTRGQQVTLSCSPISGHRSVSWYQQTPGQGLQFLFEYFSETQRNKGNFPGRFSGRQFSNSRSEMNVSTLELGDSALYLCASSLQGDAGNTIYFGEGSWLTVV.